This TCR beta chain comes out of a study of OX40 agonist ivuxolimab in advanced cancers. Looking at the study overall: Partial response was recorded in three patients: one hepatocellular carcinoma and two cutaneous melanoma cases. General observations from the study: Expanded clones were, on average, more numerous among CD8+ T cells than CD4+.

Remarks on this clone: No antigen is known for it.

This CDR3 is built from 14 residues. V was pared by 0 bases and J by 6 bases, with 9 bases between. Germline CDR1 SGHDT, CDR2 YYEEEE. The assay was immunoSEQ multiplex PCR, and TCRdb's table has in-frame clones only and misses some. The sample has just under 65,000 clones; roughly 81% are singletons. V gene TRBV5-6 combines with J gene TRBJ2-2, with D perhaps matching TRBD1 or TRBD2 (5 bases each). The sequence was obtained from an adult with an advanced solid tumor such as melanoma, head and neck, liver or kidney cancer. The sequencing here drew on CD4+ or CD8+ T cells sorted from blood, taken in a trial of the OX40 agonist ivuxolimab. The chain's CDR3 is CASSLGGVPGELFF. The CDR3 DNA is TGTGCCAGCAGCTTGGGAGGGGTACCCGGGGAGCTGTTTTTT. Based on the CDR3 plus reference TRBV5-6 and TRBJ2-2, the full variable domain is DAGVTQSPTHLIKTRGQQVTLRCSPKSGHDTVSWYQQALGQGPQFIFQYYEEEERQRGNFPDRFSGHQFPNYSSELNVNALLLGDSALYLCASSLGGVPGELFFGEGSRLTVL.